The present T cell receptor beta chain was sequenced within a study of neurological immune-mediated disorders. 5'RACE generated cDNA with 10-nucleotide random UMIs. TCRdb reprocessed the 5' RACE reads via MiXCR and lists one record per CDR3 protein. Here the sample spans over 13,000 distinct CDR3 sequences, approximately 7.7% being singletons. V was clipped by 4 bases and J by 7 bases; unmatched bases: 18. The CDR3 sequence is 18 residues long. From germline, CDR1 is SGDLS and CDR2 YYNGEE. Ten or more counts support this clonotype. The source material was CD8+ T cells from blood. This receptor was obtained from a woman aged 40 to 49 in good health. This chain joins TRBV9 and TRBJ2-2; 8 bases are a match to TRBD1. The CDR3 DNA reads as TGTGCCAGCAGCCGATACTCAGGGGGCGATTACTTAGACGGGGAGCTGTTTTTT. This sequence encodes CASSRYSGGDYLDGELFF. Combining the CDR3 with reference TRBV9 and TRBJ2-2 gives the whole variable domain DSGVTQTPKHLITATGQRVTLRCSPRSGDLSVYWYQQSLDQGLQFLIQYYNGEERAKGNILERFSAQQFPDLHSELNLSSLELGDSALYFCASSRYSGGDYLDGELFFGEGSRLTVL.